These 11 T cell receptor beta chains share one sample of origin, sequenced in a study of T-cell reconstitution after alpha-beta-depleted transplantation in children (dated by TCRdb to the mid-2010s). Library construction relied on PCR. TCRdb shows the sequencer as Illumina HiSeq 2500. Molecular barcoding was employed in the preparation of TCR libraries, with unique molecular identifiers being used to normalize TCRbeta repertoire quantification. TCRdb redid the processing of the public reads, applying fastp at Q25 and MiXCR, and retained in-frame beta chains. Rows are combined by CDR3 protein, so each entry shows the most common genes and DNA. In all, the sample holds around 250,000 distinct CDR3 sequences, and about 25% of those were seen once. The leading ten clones occupy over 2.5% of the sample. This specimen's treatment or condition label, per the study, means: allogeneic hematopoietic cell transplantation with graft depleted of TCRalphabeta T cells and CD19 B cells.

Sample: PBMCs, taken before TCRalphabeta/CD19-depleted stem cell transplant. The receptors shown here come from a girl aged 2-9 years with Fanconi anemia, due to receive a stem cell transplant.

This clonotype was detected ten times or more. The V call is TRBV20-1, the J call TRBJ2-2, with 7 positions matching TRBD2. The junction had 11 bases not matched to a gene; V was cut back by 4 bases and J by 6 bases. The CDR3 sequence is 15 residues long. The germline V gene encodes CDR1 DFQATT and CDR2 SNEGSKA (reference sequence). The chain's CDR3 is CSAIGREKESGELFF. The CDR3, as DNA: TGCAGTGCTATAGGGCGGGAGAAGGAATCCGGGGAGCTGTTTTTT.

This clonotype occurred many times. The V call is TRBV12-3 or TRBV12-4, the J call TRBJ1-4, with D unresolved. This CDR3 contains 16 residues. Trimming cost V 3 bases and J 7 bases, with 18 bases left between them. The CDR3: CASSLDRALGGEKLFF. CDR3 nucleotides: TGTGCCAGCAGTTTGGACCGAGCTCTGGGAGGTGAAAAACTGTTTTTT.

The rearrangement links TRBV7-3 to TRBJ2-5, with D tentatively TRBD1 or TRBD2 (5 bases each). V shed 5 bases and J shed 5 bases, with 12 bases lying between them. This CDR3 is 13 amino acids long. Per germline, CDR1 SGHTA and CDR2 FQGTGA. The CDR3 is CASSPGRMETQYF. The CDR3 region has the DNA TGTGCCAGCAGCCCGGGACGGATGGAGACCCAGTACTTC.

This chain connects TRBV7-7 to TRBJ2-7, with a tentative D call TRBD2 (6 bases). Deletions cut 2 bases from V and 0 bases from J, with 23 bases between. Germline V lookup: CDR1 SSHAT, CDR2 FNYEAQ (reference sequence). The CDR3 has 19 amino acids. This chain's CDR3 is CASSLRGTGVDLSSYEQYF. For the CDR3, the DNA is TGTGCCAGCAGCTTAAGAGGGACGGGGGTCGACCTTAGCTCCTACGAGCAGTACTTC. The full variable domain, rest sourced from reference TRBV7-7 and TRBJ2-7, is GAGVSQSPRYKVTKRGQDVTLRCDPISSHATLYWYQQALGQGPEFLTYFNYEAQPDKSGLPSDRFSAERPEGSISTLTIQRTEQRDSAMYRCASSLRGTGVDLSSYEQYFGPGTRLTVT.

The chain has TRBV12-3 or TRBV12-4 and TRBJ2-7; possibly TRBD2 for D (5 bases). V shed 4 bases and J shed 1 base, with 14 bases lying between them. This CDR3 contains 15 residues. The CDR3 loop is CASSSTSGLSYEQYF. CDR3 nucleotides: TGTGCCAGCAGTTCGACCTCAGGACTTTCCTACGAGCAGTACTTC.

There are a few counts of this clonotype. The V and J genes are TRBV7-3 and TRBJ2-5, with 8 nucleotides matching TRBD2. With 2 bases clipped from V and 5 bases from J, the junction kept 16 bases outside the gene matches. The germline gives CDR1 SGHTA, CDR2 FQGTGA. CDR3 length equals 18 residues. CDR3 amino acids: CASSLVGTSGPFRETQYF. In DNA form, the CDR3 reads TGTGCCAGCAGCTTAGTCGGCACTAGCGGTCCCTTTAGGGAGACCCAGTACTTC.

This clonotype was detected a few times. The gene calls are TRBV7-2 and TRBJ2-1, with 12 bases fitting TRBD2. After removal of 5 bases from V and 2 bases from J, the junction contained 4 bases not matched to a gene. The CDR3 contains 16 residues. Per the germline V gene, CDR1 is SGHTA and CDR2 is FQGNSA. DNA for the CDR3: TGTGCCAGCAGCAACGGACTAGCGGGGACCTACAATGAGCAGTTCTTC. Protein product: CASSNGLAGTYNEQFF.

The J gene is TRBJ2-1, the V gene TRBV6-5, with D perhaps TRBD1 (5 bases). V was trimmed by 2 bases and J by 6 bases, leaving 20 bases between them. CDR3 length: 17 amino acids. CDR1 MNHEY and CDR2 SVGAGI come from the germline V gene. CDR3 sequence reads: CASSYLHAGKALNEQFF. CDR3 nucleotides: TGTGCCAGCAGTTACCTCCACGCAGGGAAAGCCCTCAATGAGCAGTTCTTC.

This clonotype was counted a few times. J is TRBJ1-1 and V is TRBV4-1, with 8 positions matching TRBD1. The CDR3 sequence is 14 residues long. From germline, CDR1 is MGHRA and CDR2 YSYEKL. V lost 2 bases, J lost 3 bases, and 2 bases stayed unmatched. CDR3 DNA: TGCGCCAGCAGCCAACCGGGACAGGACACTGAAGCTTTCTTT. The encoded protein is CASSQPGQDTEAFF.

The genes are TRBV20-1 and TRBJ2-1; D unclear. Germline V lookup: CDR1 DFQATT, CDR2 SNEGSKA (reference sequence). The CDR3 runs to 12 residues. V was clipped by 3 bases and J by 2 bases, with 5 bases between them. For the CDR3, the DNA is TGCAGTGCTAGCGGACCCTACAATGAGCAGTTCTTC. Its protein is CSASGPYNEQFF.

The chain uses TRBV4-2 and TRBJ2-2; the match to TRBD2 covers 7 bases. Germline trimming cut 1 base from V and 6 bases from J; bases unmatched to any gene: 8. This CDR3 spans 16 amino acids. CDR1 and CDR2 from the germline V gene are LGHNA and YNFKEQ. The CDR3 region is CASSQVWRETAGELFF. The CDR3 DNA sequence: TGTGCCAGCAGCCAAGTCTGGCGGGAGACTGCCGGGGAGCTGTTTTTT.